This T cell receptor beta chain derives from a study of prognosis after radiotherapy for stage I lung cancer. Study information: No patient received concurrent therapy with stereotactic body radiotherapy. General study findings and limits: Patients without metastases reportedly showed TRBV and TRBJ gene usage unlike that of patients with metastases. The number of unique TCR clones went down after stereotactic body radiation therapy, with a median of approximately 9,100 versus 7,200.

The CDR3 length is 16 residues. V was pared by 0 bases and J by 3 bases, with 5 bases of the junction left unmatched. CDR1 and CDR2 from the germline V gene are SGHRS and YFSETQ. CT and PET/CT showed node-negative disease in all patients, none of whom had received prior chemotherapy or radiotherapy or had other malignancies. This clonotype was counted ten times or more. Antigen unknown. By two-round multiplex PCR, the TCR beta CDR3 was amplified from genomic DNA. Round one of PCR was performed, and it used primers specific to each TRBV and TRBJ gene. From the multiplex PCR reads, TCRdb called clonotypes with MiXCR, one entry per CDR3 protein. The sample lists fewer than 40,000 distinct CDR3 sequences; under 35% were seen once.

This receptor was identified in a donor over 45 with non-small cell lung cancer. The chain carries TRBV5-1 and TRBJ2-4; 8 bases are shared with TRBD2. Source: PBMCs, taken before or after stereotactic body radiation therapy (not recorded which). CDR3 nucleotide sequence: TGCGCCAGCAGCTTGGATGCGGGAGGAGGCAAAAACATTCAGTACTTC. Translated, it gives CASSLDAGGGKNIQYF.